This section outlines one TCR beta chain sequence together with its context. Germline CDR1 SQVTM, CDR2 ANQGSEA. There are 14 residues in the CDR3. The ends lost 5 bases at V and 2 bases at J; junction bases unmatched: 2. The use of a sample-barcoded 5' primer and a J-beta primer mix characterized a second PCR of roughly 7 to 11 cycles. Each CDR3 protein is one row after TCRdb ran MiXCR on the 5' RACE reads. The sample comprises about 680,000 distinct CDR3 sequences, around 49% of which are singletons, and 25% to 35% rests with the top ten. The data are from a study of blood T cells in healthy people across ages.

The chain recombines TRBV29-1 with TRBJ2-3; TRBD2 matches 12 bases. The origin of this receptor is a woman aged 60-70 years in good health. The sequenced sample consisted of blood. Here the CDR3 reads CSVRTSGNTDTQYF. The CDR3 region has the DNA TGCAGCGTTAGGACTAGCGGGAACACAGATACGCAGTATTTT.